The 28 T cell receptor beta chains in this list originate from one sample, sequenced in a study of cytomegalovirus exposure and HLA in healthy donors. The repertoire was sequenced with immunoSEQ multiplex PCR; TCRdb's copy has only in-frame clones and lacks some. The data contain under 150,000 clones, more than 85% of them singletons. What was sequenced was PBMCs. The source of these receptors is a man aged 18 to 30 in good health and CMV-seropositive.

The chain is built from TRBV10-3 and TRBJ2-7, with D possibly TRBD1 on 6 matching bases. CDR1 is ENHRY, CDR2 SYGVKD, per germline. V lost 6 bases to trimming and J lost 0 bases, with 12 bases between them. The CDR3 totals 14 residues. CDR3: CAIRRGSSSYEQYF. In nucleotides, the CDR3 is TGTGCCATCAGGAGGGGGTCTAGCTCCTACGAGCAGTACTTC.

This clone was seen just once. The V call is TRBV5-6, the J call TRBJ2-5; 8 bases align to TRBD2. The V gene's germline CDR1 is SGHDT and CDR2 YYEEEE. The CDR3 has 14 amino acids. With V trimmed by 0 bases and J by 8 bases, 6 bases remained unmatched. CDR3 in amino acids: CASSLDGTRHTQYF. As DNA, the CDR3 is TGTGCCAGCAGCTTGGACGGGACTAGACATACCCAGTACTTC.

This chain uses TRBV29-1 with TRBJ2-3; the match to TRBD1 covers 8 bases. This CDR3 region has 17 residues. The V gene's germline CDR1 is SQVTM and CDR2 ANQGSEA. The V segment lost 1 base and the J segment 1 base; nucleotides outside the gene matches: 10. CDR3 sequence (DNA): TGCAGCGTTGAAGGCCCTGGGGACAGGCCTCGCACAGATACGCAGTATTTT. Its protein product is CSVEGPGDRPRTDTQYF.

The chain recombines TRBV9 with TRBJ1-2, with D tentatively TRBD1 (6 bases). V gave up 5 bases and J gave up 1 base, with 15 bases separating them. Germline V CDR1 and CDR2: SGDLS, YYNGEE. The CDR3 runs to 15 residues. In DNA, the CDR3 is TGTGCCAGCAGTCCTAGAGGGGGTTTTAACTATGGCTACACCTTC. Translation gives CASSPRGGFNYGYTF. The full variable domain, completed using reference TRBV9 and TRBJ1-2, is DSGVTQTPKHLITATGQRVTLRCSPRSGDLSVYWYQQSLDQGLQFLIQYYNGEERAKGNILERFSAQQFPDLHSELNLSSLELGDSALYFCASSPRGGFNYGYTFGSGTRLTVV.

CDR3 amino acids: CASSIRGTGTVWEQFF. The CDR3 DNA sequence: TGTGCCAGTAGTATTAGGGGGACAGGGACGGTATGGGAGCAGTTCTTC. V gene TRBV19 combines with J gene TRBJ2-1; 9 bases match TRBD1. CDR1 is LNHDA and CDR2 is SQIVND in the germline V gene (reference sequence). V gave up 3 bases and J gave up 10 bases; unmatched junction bases: 13. This CDR3 has 16 amino acids.

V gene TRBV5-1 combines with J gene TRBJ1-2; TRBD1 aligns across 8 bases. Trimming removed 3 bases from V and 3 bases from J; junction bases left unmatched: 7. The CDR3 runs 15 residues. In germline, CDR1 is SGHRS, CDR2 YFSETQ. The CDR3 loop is CASSSGAGGDYGYTF. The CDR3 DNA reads TGCGCCAGCAGCTCAGGGGCAGGGGGCGACTATGGCTACACCTTC.

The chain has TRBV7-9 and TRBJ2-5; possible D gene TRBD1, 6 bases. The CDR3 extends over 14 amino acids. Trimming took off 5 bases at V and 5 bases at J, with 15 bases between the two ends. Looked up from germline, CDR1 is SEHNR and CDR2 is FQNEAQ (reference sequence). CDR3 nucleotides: TGTGCCAGCAGCGCCCAGACAGGTGTCGAGACCCAGTACTTC. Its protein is CASSAQTGVETQYF.

CDR3 nucleotides: TGCGCCAGCAGCACACGACTAGCTGGCGCAGATACGCAGTATTTT. Its translation is CASSTRLAGADTQYF. The chain links TRBV5-1 to TRBJ2-3; 7 bases fit TRBD2. Looked up from germline, CDR1 is SGHRS and CDR2 is YFSETQ. There are 15 residues in the CDR3. Trimming at V came to 4 bases and at J to 4 bases, leaving 9 bases not matched to a gene.

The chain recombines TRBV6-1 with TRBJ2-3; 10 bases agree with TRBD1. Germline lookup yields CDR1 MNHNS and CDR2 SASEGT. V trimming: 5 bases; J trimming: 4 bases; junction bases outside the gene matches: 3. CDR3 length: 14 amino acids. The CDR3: CASSWDRGPDTQYF. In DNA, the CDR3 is TGTGCCAGCAGTTGGGACAGGGGTCCAGATACGCAGTATTTT.

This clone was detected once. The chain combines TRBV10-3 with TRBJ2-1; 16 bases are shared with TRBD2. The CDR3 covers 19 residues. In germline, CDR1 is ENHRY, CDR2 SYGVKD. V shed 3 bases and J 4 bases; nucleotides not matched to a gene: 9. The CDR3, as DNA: TGTGCCATCAGTGACCGGGGACTAGCGGGAGGGCCCTCATACAATGAGCAGTTCTTC. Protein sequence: CAISDRGLAGGPSYNEQFF.

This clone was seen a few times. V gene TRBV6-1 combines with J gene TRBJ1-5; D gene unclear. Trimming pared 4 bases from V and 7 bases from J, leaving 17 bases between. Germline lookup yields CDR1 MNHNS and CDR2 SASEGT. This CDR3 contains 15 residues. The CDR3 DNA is TGTGCCAGCAGTGCTACTCACGCCGTGGGCCAGCCCCAGCATTTT. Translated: CASSATHAVGQPQHF.

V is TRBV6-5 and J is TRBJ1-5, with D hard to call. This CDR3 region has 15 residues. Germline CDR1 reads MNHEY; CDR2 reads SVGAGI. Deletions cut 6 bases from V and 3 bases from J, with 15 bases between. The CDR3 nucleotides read TGTGCCAGCAGCCACAACCGGGAACCCAATCAGCCCCAGCATTTT. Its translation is CASSHNREPNQPQHF.

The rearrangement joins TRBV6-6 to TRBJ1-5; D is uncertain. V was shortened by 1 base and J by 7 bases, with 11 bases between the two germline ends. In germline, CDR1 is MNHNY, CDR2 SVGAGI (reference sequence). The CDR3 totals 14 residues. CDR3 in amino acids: CASSYLGVGQPQHF. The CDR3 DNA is TGTGCCAGCAGTTACTTGGGAGTGGGCCAGCCCCAGCATTTT.

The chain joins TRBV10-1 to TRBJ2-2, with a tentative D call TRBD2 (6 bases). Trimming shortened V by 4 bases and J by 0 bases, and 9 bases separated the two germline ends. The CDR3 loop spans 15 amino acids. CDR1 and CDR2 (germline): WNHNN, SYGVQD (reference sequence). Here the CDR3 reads CASSAAGTNTGELFF. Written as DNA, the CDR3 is TGCGCCAGCAGTGCGGCGGGGACGAACACCGGGGAGCTGTTTTTT.

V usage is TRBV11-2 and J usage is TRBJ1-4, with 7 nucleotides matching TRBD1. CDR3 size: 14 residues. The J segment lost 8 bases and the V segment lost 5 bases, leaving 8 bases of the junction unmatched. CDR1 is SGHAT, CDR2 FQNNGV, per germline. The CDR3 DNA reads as TGTGCCAGCAGCCTGACAGGGTTTCGCGAAAAACTGTTTTTT. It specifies CASSLTGFREKLFF.

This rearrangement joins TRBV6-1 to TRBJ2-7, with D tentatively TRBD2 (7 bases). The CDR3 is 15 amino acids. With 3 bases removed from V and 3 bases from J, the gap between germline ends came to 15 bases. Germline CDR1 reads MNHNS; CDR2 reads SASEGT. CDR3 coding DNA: TGTGCCAGCAGTGAGGGTGGGGGGGCCTTCTACGAGCAGTACTTC. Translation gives CASSEGGGAFYEQYF.

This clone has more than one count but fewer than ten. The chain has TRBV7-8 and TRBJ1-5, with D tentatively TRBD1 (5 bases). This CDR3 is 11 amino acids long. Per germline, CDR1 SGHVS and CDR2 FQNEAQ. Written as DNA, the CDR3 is TGTGCAGCGGGGGTCAATCAGCCCCAGCATTTT. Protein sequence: CAAGVNQPQHF.

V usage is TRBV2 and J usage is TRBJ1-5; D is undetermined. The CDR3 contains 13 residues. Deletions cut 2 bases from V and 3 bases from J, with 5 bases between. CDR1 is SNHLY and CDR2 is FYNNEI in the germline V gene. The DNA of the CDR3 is TGTGCCAGCAGTGAATTAAACAATCAGCCCCAGCATTTT. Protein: CASSELNNQPQHF.

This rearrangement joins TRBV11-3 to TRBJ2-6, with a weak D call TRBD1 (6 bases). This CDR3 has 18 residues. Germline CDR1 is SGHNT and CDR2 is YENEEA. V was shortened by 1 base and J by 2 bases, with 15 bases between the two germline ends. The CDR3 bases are TGTGCCAGCAGCTTAGGGACAGAGCCCGTCCCTGGGGCCAACGTCCTGACTTTC. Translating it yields CASSLGTEPVPGANVLTF.

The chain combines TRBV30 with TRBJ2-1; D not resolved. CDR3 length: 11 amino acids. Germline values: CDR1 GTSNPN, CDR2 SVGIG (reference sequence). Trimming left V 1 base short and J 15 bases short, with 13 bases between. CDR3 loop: CAWSASSVRFF. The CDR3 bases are TGTGCCTGGAGTGCTTCCAGCGTGCGGTTCTTC.

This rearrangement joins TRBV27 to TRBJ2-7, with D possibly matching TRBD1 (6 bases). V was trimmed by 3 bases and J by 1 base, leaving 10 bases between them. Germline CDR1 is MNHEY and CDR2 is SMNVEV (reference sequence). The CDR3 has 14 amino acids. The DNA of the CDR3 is TGTGCCAGCAGTTTCAGGCAGGGGTCCTACGAGCAGTACTTC. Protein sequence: CASSFRQGSYEQYF.

CDR3 region: CASSQGGASGSSGANVLTF. In DNA, the CDR3 is TGTGCCAGCAGCCAAGGGGGGGCTAGCGGAAGCTCTGGGGCCAACGTCCTGACTTTC. The chain combines TRBV4-2 with TRBJ2-6; D might be TRBD2 (7 bases). The V end lost 1 base, the J end lost 0 bases, and 16 bases lay between the germline ends. This CDR3 contains 19 residues. CDR1 and CDR2 (germline): LGHNA, YNFKEQ.

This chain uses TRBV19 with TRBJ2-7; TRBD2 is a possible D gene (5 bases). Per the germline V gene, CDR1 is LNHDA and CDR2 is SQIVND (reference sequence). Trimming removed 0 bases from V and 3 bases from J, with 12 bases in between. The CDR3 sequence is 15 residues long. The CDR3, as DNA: TGTGCCAGTAGTATAGAAGCGGCGGGTATCTACGAGCAGTACTTC. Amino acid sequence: CASSIEAAGIYEQYF. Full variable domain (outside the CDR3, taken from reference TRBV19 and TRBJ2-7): DGGITQSPKYLFRKEGQNVTLSCEQNLNHDAMYWYRQDPGQGLRLIYYSQIVNDFQKGDIAEGYSVSREKKESFPLTVTSAQKNPTAFYLCASSIEAAGIYEQYFGPGTRLTVT.

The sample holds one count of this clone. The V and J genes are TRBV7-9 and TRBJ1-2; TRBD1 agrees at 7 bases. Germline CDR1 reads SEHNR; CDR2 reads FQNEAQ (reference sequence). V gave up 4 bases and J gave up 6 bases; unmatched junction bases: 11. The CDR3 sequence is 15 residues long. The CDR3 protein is CASSYARQGSDGYTF. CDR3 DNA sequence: TGTGCCAGCAGCTACGCCCGACAGGGATCGGATGGCTACACCTTC.

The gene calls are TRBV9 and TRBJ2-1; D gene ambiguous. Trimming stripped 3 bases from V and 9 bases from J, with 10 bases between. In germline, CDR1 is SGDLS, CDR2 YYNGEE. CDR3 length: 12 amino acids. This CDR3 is CASSGQSGEQFF. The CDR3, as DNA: TGTGCCAGCAGCGGCCAGTCGGGTGAGCAGTTCTTC.

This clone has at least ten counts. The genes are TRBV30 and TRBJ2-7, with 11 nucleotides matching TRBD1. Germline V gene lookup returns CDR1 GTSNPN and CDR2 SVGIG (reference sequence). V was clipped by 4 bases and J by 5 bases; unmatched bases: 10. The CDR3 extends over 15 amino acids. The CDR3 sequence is CAWTDPGQGGNEQYF. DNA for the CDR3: TGTGCCTGGACCGACCCGGGACAGGGGGGGAACGAGCAGTACTTC. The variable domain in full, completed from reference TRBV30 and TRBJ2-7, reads SQTIHQWPATLVQPVGSPLSLECTVEGTSNPNLYWYRQAAGRGLQLLFYSVGIGQISSEVPQNLSASRPQDRQFILSSKKLLLSDSGFYLCAWTDPGQGGNEQYFGPGTRLTVT.

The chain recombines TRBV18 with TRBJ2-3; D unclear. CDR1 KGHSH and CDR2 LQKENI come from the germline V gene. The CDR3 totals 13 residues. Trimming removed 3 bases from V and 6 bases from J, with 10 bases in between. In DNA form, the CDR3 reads TGTGCCAGCTCACCGCGGCTTGTCGATACGCAGTATTTT. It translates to CASSPRLVDTQYF.

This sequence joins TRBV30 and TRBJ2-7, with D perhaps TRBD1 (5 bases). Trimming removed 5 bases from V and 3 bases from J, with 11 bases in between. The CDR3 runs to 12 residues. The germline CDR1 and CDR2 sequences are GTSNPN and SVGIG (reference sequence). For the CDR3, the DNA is TGTGCCTGGGGGGCCAACAGCTACGAGCAGTACTTC. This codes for CAWGANSYEQYF.